Each of the 12 T cell receptor beta chains below was sequenced from the same sample in a study of blood T cell repertoires in COVID-19 (dated by TCRdb to 2020 to 2022). Libraries were made using the immunoSEQ multiplex PCR assay. TCRdb obtained this table from immuneACCESS and retained in-frame rearrangements with V and J assigned. These tables miss some clones; where compared with another copy, unresolved V genes account for less than half of the shortfall, and the remainder is unexplained. For this sample there are about 60,000 clones; roughly 88% appear just once. The ten biggest clones cover over 4% of the sample. Sequencing was carried out using peripheral blood. These receptors were obtained from a man in his sixties with acute or convalescent COVID-19.

The rearrangement uses TRBV18 and TRBJ2-3, with 7 bases aligning to TRBD1. V lost 4 bases to trimming and J lost 0 bases; unmatched junction nucleotides: 10. The CDR3 is 17 amino acids. CDR1 is KGHSH, CDR2 LQKENI, per germline. The CDR3 region has the DNA TGTGCCAGCTCACACCTGCTGGACAGGACTAGCACAGATACGCAGTATTTT. Amino acid sequence: CASSHLLDRTSTDTQYF.

The chain is built from TRBV6-6 and TRBJ2-5; TRBD2 matches 8 bases. Germline CDR1 MNHNY, CDR2 SVGAGI (reference sequence). The CDR3 is 14 amino acids. V lost 8 bases to trimming and J lost 1 base; unmatched junction nucleotides: 6. CDR3 nucleotides: TGTGCCAGCGGTGGTAGCGGGGCCCAAGAGACCCAGTACTTC. Translation: CASGGSGAQETQYF.

The rearrangement uses TRBV5-4 and TRBJ2-4; tentatively, D is TRBD1 (6 bases). Per the germline V gene, CDR1 is SGHNT and CDR2 is YYREEE (reference sequence). With 0 bases removed from V and 8 bases from J, the gap between germline ends came to 12 bases. The CDR3 runs 14 residues. CDR3 bases: TGTGCCAGCAGCTTGGAACAGGGTAGGGACATTCAGTACTTC. Translating it yields CASSLEQGRDIQYF.

The chain is built from TRBV30 and TRBJ2-1; tentative D call: TRBD2 (6 bases). Germline V lookup: CDR1 GTSNPN, CDR2 SVGIG (reference sequence). This CDR3 is 15 amino acids long. Trimming removed 3 bases from V and 3 bases from J, with 15 bases in between. The DNA for the CDR3 is TGTGCCTGGAGGAACGGAGGGCTCCGCTACAATGAGCAGTTCTTC. Translation gives CAWRNGGLRYNEQFF.

This chain uses TRBV11-2 with TRBJ1-5; D unclear. Germline CDR1 SGHAT, CDR2 FQNNGV. The CDR3 has 16 amino acids. V lost 4 bases and J 7 bases, leaving 20 bases between the germline ends. The DNA for the CDR3 is TGTGCCAGCAGCTATCTCACTCCTCCCGCGAGGCAGCCCCAGCATTTT. Translating it yields CASSYLTPPARQPQHF.

The chain recombines TRBV30 with TRBJ1-1; D not resolved. This CDR3 region has 12 residues. Germline values: CDR1 GTSNPN, CDR2 SVGIG (reference sequence). Trimming shortened V by 3 bases and J by 11 bases, and 16 bases separated the two germline ends. The CDR3 protein is CAWSDNSRGAFF. For the CDR3, the DNA is TGTGCCTGGAGCGACAACTCACGCGGGGCTTTCTTT.

The rearrangement uses TRBV13 and TRBJ1-1; 7 positions agree with TRBD1. Losses at the gene ends were 2 bases for V and 11 bases for J; bases not matched to a gene: 8. The CDR3 covers 13 residues. Germline assignment: CDR1 PRHDT and CDR2 FYEKMQ (reference sequence). The chain's CDR3 is CASSLNRGLGAFF. Written as DNA, the CDR3 is TGTGCCAGCAGCTTAAACAGGGGCTTAGGGGCTTTCTTT.

The chain couples TRBV3-1 (or the pseudogene TRBV3-2) to TRBJ2-7, with 7 nucleotides matching TRBD2. J lost 4 bases, V lost 2 bases, and 11 bases had no gene match. The CDR3 is 16 amino acids. Germline V gives CDR1 LGHDT, CDR2 YNNKEL (reference sequence). Here the CDR3 DNA reads TGTGCCAGCAGCCAATCCTCGGGGGGACTATTATACGAGCAGTACTTC. This gives the protein CASSQSSGGLLYEQYF.

This chain uses TRBV7-9 with TRBJ2-1; D is unclear. The CDR3 runs 11 residues. From germline, CDR1 is SEHNR and CDR2 FQNEAQ (reference sequence). V lost 5 bases and J 5 bases, leaving 4 bases between the germline ends. CDR3 bases: TGTGCCAGCAGCCCGGACAATGAGCAGTTCTTC. Its translation is CASSPDNEQFF.

This chain uses TRBV3-1 (or the pseudogene TRBV3-2) with TRBJ2-7; D not certain. Looked up from germline, CDR1 is LGHDT and CDR2 is YNNKEL (reference sequence). This CDR3 is built from 12 residues. The V end was cut by 3 bases, the J end by 6 bases, with 9 bases between. For the CDR3, the DNA is TGTGCCAGCAGCCAGCTAAGTCTCGAGCAGTACTTC. It yields the protein CASSQLSLEQYF.

V and J are TRBV6-5 and TRBJ1-5; 10 nucleotides agree with TRBD1. Germline lookup yields CDR1 MNHEY and CDR2 SVGAGI. The ends lost 0 bases at V and 5 bases at J; junction bases unmatched: 1. The CDR3 spans 15 residues. Written as DNA, the CDR3 is TGTGCCAGCAGTTACTCCGGGACAGGGGATCAGCCCCAGCATTTT. Translating gives CASSYSGTGDQPQHF.

The CDR3 bases are TGTGCCAGCAGCTTGGAGGGTAGCGGGAGGACCCAGTACTTC. Amino acid sequence: CASSLEGSGRTQYF. The chain recombines TRBV5-4 with TRBJ2-5; 9 bases map to TRBD2. This CDR3 contains 14 residues. Germline V lookup: CDR1 SGHNT, CDR2 YYREEE (reference sequence). J was trimmed by 7 bases and V by 0 bases; bases with no gene match: 4.